The 22 T cell receptor beta chains reported below all come from one sample, sequenced in a study of blood T cells in healthy people across ages. A second PCR, run for roughly 7 to 12 cycles, used a sample-barcoded 5' primer plus a J-beta primer mix. TCRdb reprocessed the 5' RACE reads with MiXCR, giving one entry per CDR3 protein. The sample includes around 1.1 million distinct CDR3 sequences, 30% to 40% of them seen just once. Input material: blood. Source of these receptors: a man aged 18 to 30 in good health.

The CDR3 region is CASSVHPQPQHF. CDR3 nucleotides: TGTGCCAGCAGCGTTCACCCCCAGCCCCAGCATTTT. The rearrangement links TRBV7-8 to TRBJ1-5; D is unresolved. Germline loops: CDR1 SGHVS, CDR2 FQNEAQ. V lost 5 bases and J 7 bases, leaving 9 bases between the germline ends. This CDR3 region has 12 residues.

Concerning this clonotype: The junction departs from germline at one end; a sequencing error may be responsible. V is TRBV20-1 and J is TRBJ1-6; no clear D. This CDR3 contains 12 residues. CDR1 is DFQATT and CDR2 is SNEGSKA in the germline V gene (reference sequence). The CDR3 DNA is TGCAGTGCTAGCAACTCCAATTTACCCCTCCACTTT. Its translation: CSASNSNLPLHF.

This chain uses TRBV12-3 or TRBV12-4 with TRBJ1-4; D is undetermined. The CDR3 consists of 16 residues. V was cut by 3 bases and J by 0 bases, with 11 bases left in between. CDR3: CASSFIWGATNEKLFF. CDR3 DNA sequence: TGTGCCAGCAGTTTCATTTGGGGAGCAACTAATGAAAAACTGTTTTTT.

This clonotype was seen more than once but under ten times. The V and J genes are TRBV20-1 and TRBJ2-1; maybe TRBD1 (6 bases). The CDR3 runs to 11 residues. Trimming shortened V by 4 bases and J by 5 bases, and 6 bases separated the two germline ends. Germline V lookup: CDR1 DFQATT, CDR2 SNEGSKA (reference sequence). The CDR3 nucleotides read TGCAGTGCTACAGGGGACAATGAGCAGTTCTTC. Translated: CSATGDNEQFF.

Turning to this clonotype: A clone one base away is much larger, so this may be a read error. The DNA of the CDR3 is TGTGCCAGCAGTTACTCGATATTCAACAGGGGATGGAGTGAGCAGTTCTTC. Translated: CASSYSIFNRGWSEQFF. The gene calls are TRBV6-6 and TRBJ2-1; TRBD1 matches 7 bases. Germline V gives CDR1 MNHNY, CDR2 SVGAGI (reference sequence). J lost 9 bases, V lost 0 bases, and 14 bases had no gene match. CDR3 length: 17 amino acids.

The V gene is TRBV29-1, the J gene TRBJ1-1; TRBD1 agrees at 8 bases. CDR1 and CDR2 (germline): SQVTM, ANQGSEA. The V and J ends lost 7 bases and 6 bases, in that order; junction bases with no gene match: 10. This CDR3 has 13 amino acids. CDR3 amino acids: CSARAGGVSEAFF. The CDR3 nucleotides read TGCAGCGCGCGGGCAGGGGGCGTCTCTGAAGCTTTCTTT. Using reference TRBV29-1 and TRBJ1-1 for the parts outside the CDR3, the full variable domain is SAVISQKPSRDICQRGTSLTIQCQVDSQVTMMFWYRQQPGQSLTLIATANQGSEATYESGFVIDKFPISRPNLTFSTLTVSNMSPEDSSIYLCSARAGGVSEAFFGQGTRLTVV.

This clonotype has just a few counts. This chain connects TRBV6-2 or TRBV6-3 to TRBJ1-6; D gene uncertain. The germline gives CDR1 MNHEY, CDR2 SVGEGT. Trimming pared 2 bases from V and 10 bases from J, leaving 9 bases between. The length of the CDR3 is 13 residues. In DNA form, the CDR3 reads TGTGCCAGCAGTTACGGGGAGGCATCACCCCTCCACTTT. Protein: CASSYGEASPLHF.

Comment on this clonotype: Germline is not matched at one junction end, which may reflect a read error. This chain links TRBV7-2 with TRBJ1-6; D remains unclear. Germline V gene sequence: CDR1 SGHTA, CDR2 FQGNSA. The CDR3 is 14 residues long. In nucleotides, the CDR3 is TGTGTCAGCAGCTTAGCGGGTTATAATTCACCCCTCCACTTT. It translates to CVSSLAGYNSPLHF.

This clonotype was detected only a few times. The J gene is TRBJ2-1, the V gene TRBV7-3; 14 bases agree with TRBD2. V shed 4 bases, J shed 8 bases, and the junction held 4 bases outside the gene matches. Germline V gene data show CDR1 as SGHTA and CDR2 as FQGTGA. CDR3 size: 15 residues. CDR3 sequence (DNA): TGTGCCAGCAGCTCGGGACTAGCGGGGGAAGATGAGCAGTTCTTC. Translating gives CASSSGLAGEDEQFF.

This clonotype was counted between two and nine times. The V and J genes are TRBV10-3 and TRBJ2-7, with TRBD1 matching 8 bases. Trimming cost V 11 bases and J 2 bases; bases outside gene matches: 5. The CDR3 runs 12 residues. Per germline, CDR1 ENHRY and CDR2 SYGVKD. CDR3 bases: TGTGCCGTCGGGACAGGCCCCTACGAGCAGTACTTC. It specifies CAVGTGPYEQYF.

Remarks on this clonotype: Mismatch with germline at one junction end may stem from a read error. The chain links TRBV29-1 to TRBJ2-1; TRBD2 agrees at 9 bases. Germline V lookup: CDR1 SQVTM, CDR2 ANQGSEA. The CDR3 extends over 16 amino acids. CDR3 sequence: CSVEEGGLATYNERFF. In DNA form, the CDR3 reads TGCAGCGTTGAAGAAGGAGGACTAGCGACCTACAATGAGCGGTTCTTC.

This chain links TRBV6-2 or TRBV6-3 with TRBJ2-2, with D unclear. The length of the CDR3 is 15 residues. Germline-derived CDR1 and CDR2 are MNHEY and SVGEGT. Between the trimmed V and J ends, which lost 6 bases and 3 bases, there was a span of 14 bases. Here the CDR3 reads CASRTHGVDTGELFF. In DNA, the CDR3 is TGTGCCAGCAGGACCCATGGGGTAGACACCGGGGAGCTGTTTTTT.

This clonotype appeared a few times. The chain links TRBV20-1 to TRBJ1-2; D is unresolved. This CDR3 region has 14 residues. Per germline, CDR1 DFQATT and CDR2 SNEGSKA (reference sequence). V shed 6 bases and J shed 4 bases, with 18 bases lying between them. CDR3 nucleotide sequence: TGCAGTGCCCTACTCCCAACGGTCGGCTATGGCTACACCTTC. The encoded protein is CSALLPTVGYGYTF.

The table lists this clonotype with a few counts. J is TRBJ2-1 and V is TRBV6-1; 9 positions agree with TRBD2. Germline V gene data show CDR1 as MNHNS and CDR2 as SASEGT. This CDR3 contains 17 residues. V trimming: 3 bases; J trimming: 0 bases; junction bases outside the gene matches: 6. The CDR3 DNA reads TGTGCCAGCAGTGAGCTCCTGCGGGGGGGCTCCTACAATGAGCAGTTCTTC. Residues: CASSELLRGGSYNEQFF.

The DNA of the CDR3 is TGTGCCTGGAAAGAGACCTACAATGAGCAGTTCTTC. Its translation is CAWKETYNEQFF. This chain links TRBV30 with TRBJ2-1; D gene uncertain. Germline CDR1 GTSNPN, CDR2 SVGIG (reference sequence). The CDR3 runs 12 residues. The ends were cut back, 4 bases at V and 2 bases at J, with 6 bases in the middle. Variable domain in full (rest from reference TRBV30 and TRBJ2-1): SQTIHQWPATLVQPVGSPLSLECTVEGTSNPNLYWYRQAAGRGLQLLFYSVGIGQISSEVPQNLSASRPQDRQFILSSKKLLLSDSGFYLCAWKETYNEQFFGPGTRLTVL.

The CDR3: CASSQASGTGGQPQHF. CDR3 DNA sequence: TGTGCCAGCAGCCAAGCCTCCGGGACAGGGGGTCAGCCCCAGCATTTT. The chain combines TRBV4-2 with TRBJ1-5; TRBD1 aligns across 11 bases. The germline V gene has CDR1 LGHNA and CDR2 YNFKEQ. Unmatched junction bases numbered 5, after V lost 1 base and J lost 6 bases. This CDR3 has 16 amino acids.

This clonotype was seen a handful of times. V is TRBV12-5 and J is TRBJ2-1; a weak D match, TRBD1 (5 bases). The J call is doubtful: the DNA matches TRBJ2-7 better. CDR1 and CDR2 (germline): LGHNT, FRNRAP. The CDR3 contains 14 residues. CDR3: CASGFRVSYNEQYF. The DNA of the CDR3 is TGTGCTAGTGGTTTCAGGGTCTCCTACAATGAGCAGTACTTC.

This clonotype came up a few times. The CDR3 DNA sequence: TGTGCCAGCAGCTTACAAGGTCAGAATTCACCCCTCCACTTT. Translated, it gives CASSLQGQNSPLHF. The rearrangement links TRBV7-9 to TRBJ1-6; D unclear. The CDR3 consists of 14 residues. Germline V CDR1 and CDR2: SEHNR, FQNEAQ (reference sequence). The ends were cut back, 2 bases at V and 7 bases at J, with 9 bases in the middle. The entire variable domain, with the rest obtained from reference TRBV7-9 and TRBJ1-6, is as follows: DTGVSQNPRHKITKRGQNVTFRCDPISEHNRLYWYRQTLGQGPEFLTYFQNEAQLEKSRLLSDRFSAERPKGSFSTLEIQRTEQGDSAMYLCASSLQGQNSPLHFGNGTRLTVT.

The chain combines TRBV6-6 with TRBJ2-2, with D perhaps given as TRBD1 or TRBD2 (5 bases each). V lost 0 bases, J lost 4 bases, and 15 bases lay in between. The CDR3 runs 17 residues. Germline CDR1 is MNHNY and CDR2 is SVGAGI (reference sequence). The CDR3 sequence is CASSYSGRTPGTGELFF. In DNA, the CDR3 is TGTGCCAGCAGTTACTCGGGACGGACCCCGGGCACCGGGGAGCTGTTTTTT.

This clonotype occurred a few times. The rearrangement uses TRBV11-2 and TRBJ2-3; D gene ambiguous. The germline V and J ends were trimmed by 1 base and 6 bases, with 11 bases remaining between them. The germline V gene has CDR1 SGHAT and CDR2 FQNNGV. CDR3 length: 14 residues. This chain's CDR3 is CASSLGERADTQYF. CDR3 sequence (DNA): TGTGCCAGCAGCTTAGGGGAAAGAGCGGATACGCAGTATTTT.

This clonotype was detected a few times. This chain uses TRBV6-4 with TRBJ1-4; 9 positions agree with TRBD1. Germline V gives CDR1 MRHNA, CDR2 SNTAGT. V trimming: 4 bases; J trimming: 8 bases; junction bases outside the gene matches: 2. The CDR3 sequence is 13 residues long. CDR3 residues: CASSAGTGEKLFF. The CDR3 DNA sequence: TGTGCCAGCAGTGCCGGGACAGGGGAAAAACTGTTTTTT.

This clonotype was picked up a small number of times. J is TRBJ1-2 and V is TRBV6-2 or TRBV6-3; no definite D call. Germline V lookup: CDR1 MNHEY, CDR2 SVGEGT. The CDR3 loop spans 13 amino acids. V was cut by 2 bases and J by 4 bases, with 8 bases left in between. This chain's CDR3 is CASSYGIVYGYTF. The CDR3 region has the DNA TGTGCCAGCAGTTACGGGATCGTCTATGGCTACACCTTC.